This TCR beta chain was profiled in a study of CD8 T cells in ankylosing spondylitis (dated by TCRdb to the late 2010s). About the investigation overall: T cell receptor beta repertoires were profiled in healthy donors and ankylosing spondylitis patients so that disease-linked TCR variants could be found. The full study cohort was made up of over 20 ankylosing spondylitis patients and more than 90 healthy donors. Peripheral blood samples were taken, and synovial fluid was additionally collected from ankylosing spondylitis patients. Overall study results and their limits: A TCR beta motif made up of eight highly homologous amino acid variants appeared to be characteristic of blood from ankylosing spondylitis patients. Some of the motif variants had been reported before in the synovial fluid and blood of reactive arthritis patients, a finding that suggests common disease-initiation mechanisms. In peripheral blood, the disease-linked clones were found at relatively low frequencies and had a CD8+ phenotype. The disease-linked clones were reported as significantly enriched in matched synovial fluid samples from ankylosing spondylitis patients.

Including the terminal cysteine and phenylalanine, the CDR3 comprises 15 residues. The kept DNA is CDR3 alone, 45 bases in frame from the first base. The CDR1 and CDR2 encoded by the germline V gene are SGHVS and FNYEAQ. Ends trimmed: V by 4 bases, J by 2 bases; bases unmatched to a gene: 6. This clonotype was recorded many times. Its antigen is not yet known. No per-base quality is available; no much larger clone lies one base away. Sequencing was performed on an Illumina HiSeq 2500. Quantitative 5'-RACE with molecular barcodes was the method used to prepare the TCR beta libraries. Concerning the study's data processing: A new computational method, built on a probabilistic model of VDJ rearrangement, was used to identify disease-linked TCR variants. In-frame beta chains were kept once TCRdb had trimmed the public reads at Q25 with fastp and called clones with MiXCR. Duplicate CDR3 protein sequences are folded into a single record with the most common DNA and genes. The V and J calls follow TCRdb's processing rather than the paper's. The sample records approximately 90,000 distinct CDR3 sequences, roughly 8.7% of which are singletons. The ten largest clones capture 8.5% to 10% of the sample.

The sequence links TRBV7-6 to TRBJ2-3, with 7 central nucleotides matching TRBD2. Sequences were obtained from blood, either unsorted or a sorted T cell fraction (not recorded which). The sequence was obtained from a male donor with ankylosing spondylitis or in good health (not recorded which). In nucleotides, the sequence is TGTGCCAGCAGCTCCGGGGGGAGTATCACAGATACGCAGTATTTT. The encoded protein is CASSSGGSITDTQYF.